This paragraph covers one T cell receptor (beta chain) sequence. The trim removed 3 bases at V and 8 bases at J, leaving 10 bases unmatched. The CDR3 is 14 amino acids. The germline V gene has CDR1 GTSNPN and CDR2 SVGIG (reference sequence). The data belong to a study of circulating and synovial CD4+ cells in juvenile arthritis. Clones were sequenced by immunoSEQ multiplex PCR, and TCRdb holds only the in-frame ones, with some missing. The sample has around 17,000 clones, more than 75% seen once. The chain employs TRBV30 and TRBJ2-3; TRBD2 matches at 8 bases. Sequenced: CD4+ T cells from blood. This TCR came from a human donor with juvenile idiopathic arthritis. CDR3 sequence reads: CAWRAGGAGGTQYF. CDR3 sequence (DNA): TGTGCCTGGAGAGCCGGGGGGGCCGGAGGTACGCAGTATTTT.